This T cell receptor beta chain was sequenced in a study of CD8+ T cells in alopecia areata (dated by TCRdb to 2016 to 2018). Regarding the complete study: Treated patients were enrolled in an open-label pilot trial of oral tofacitinib, 5 to 10 mg twice daily, for moderate-to-severe alopecia areata. Scalp clonality was compared across normal scalp (n=4), patchy alopecia areata scalp (n=8), and alopecia totalis/universalis scalp (n=8). Tofacitinib-treated patients had biopsies at baseline and at 4 and 24 weeks of treatment, with a later scalp biopsy in several patients. Tofacitinib was given for 6 to 18 months, followed by 6 months of follow-up off drug to assess delayed response and recurrence. The RNA source kit depended on sample type: the PAXgene miRNA kit for fixed scalp, the miRNeasy kit for PBMCs, and the RNeasy kit for mouse skin. immunoSEQ multiplex PCR using 35 Vbeta forward primers and 13 Jbeta reverse primers was used to amplify TCRbeta CDR3 regions. The study used high-throughput TCRbeta sequencing to examine T cell clonal expansion in alopecia areata, in both the C3H/HeJ mouse model and human patients. On the human side, TCRbeta sequencing was run on scalp tissue and on sorted CD4+ and CD8+ peripheral blood T cells from healthy controls and from alopecia areata patients with either patchy or totalis/universalis disease.

As for this clone: The antigen it recognizes is unknown. No qualities accompany the bases; no much larger clone lies one base away.

V is reduced by 3 bases and J by 2 bases, leaving a spacing of 4 bases between them. From a lookup of the germline V gene, CDR1 and CDR2 are SNHLY and FYNNEI. The CDR3 runs 12 residues from the cysteine to the phenylalanine. The kept DNA is CDR3 alone, 36 bases in frame from the first base. Lesional scalp punch biopsies and peripheral blood were collected from alopecia areata patients. PBMCs were isolated by density centrifugation and stained for CD3, CD4 and CD8, after which CD4+ and CD8+ T cells were sorted on a FACSAria. Libraries were made using the immunoSEQ multiplex PCR assay. RNA was extracted from all samples and reverse transcribed into cDNA as template for TCR sequencing. SuperScript III was used to make first-strand cDNA, primed with a 2:1 mix of oligo-dT and random hexamers. Amplification bias was assessed with a synthetic immune receptor repertoire, and residual bias was removed computationally. Processing in the source paper ran as follows. After raw reads were preprocessed to remove errors, the CDR3 was defined following IMGT conventions as running from the conserved cysteine to phenylalanine. Clonality was computed as 1 minus the Shannon entropy, with the entropy normalized by log2 of the number of productive unique TCRs. Whether each scalp clone was CD4 or CD8 was inferred by checking scalp TCRbeta sequences against the CD4 and CD8 repertoires from sorted blood. TCRdb took over this immuneACCESS table, retaining in-frame rearrangements with V and J assigned. Such tables are incomplete; in checked studies, under half of the missing clones stem from an unresolved V gene, and the remainder is unexplained. The V and J calls and clone size are taken from that table; D and trimming were inferred from the DNA. The sample data list about 150,000 clones, and roughly 48% of these were observed just once. The ten largest clones take up about 6.3% of the sample.

Results the study describes overall, beyond this receptor: Shared TCR sequences between patients were less evident than in mice, which may be partly attributable to HLA diversity in the patient population. Compared with normal scalp, lesional scalp, particularly in alopecia totalis/universalis, had higher clonality and more expanded CD8+ clones, which suggests antigenic drive. Unlike mouse skin, where gammadelta T cells dominate, normal human skin contains resident alphabeta T cells that get sequenced too, which complicates analysis of the scalp TCR repertoire.

The V and J genes are TRBV2 and TRBJ1-1; the D gene assignment is ambiguous. Sequencing was carried out using CD4+ T cells sorted from blood. The TCR was taken from a human donor with alopecia areata. The CDR3 corresponds to CASSEYNTEAFF. Read as DNA, the sequence is TGTGCCAGCAGTGAGTATAACACTGAAGCTTTCTTT. The CDR3 plus the reference TRBV2 and TRBJ1-1 genes for the other parts give the full variable domain: EPEVTQTPSHQVTQMGQEVILRCVPISNHLYFYWYRQILGQKVEFLVSFYNNEISEKSEIFDDQFSVERPDGSNFTLKIRSTKLEDSAMYFCASSEYNTEAFFGQGTRLTVV.